These T cell receptor beta chains were read from a single sample in a study of identical twins. TCRdb called the 5' RACE reads again in MiXCR, with one record for every CDR3 protein. Of around 480,000 distinct CDR3 sequences detected, about 13% appear once; the ten largest clones hold more than 0.8%. The sample was also linked to a second study, of yellow fever vaccine responses in identical twins.

Sequenced sample: CD4+ T cells sorted from blood. The receptors were gathered from a woman aged 18-35 years in good health. Each CDR3 is given with its conserved first and last residue. D genes are given only for firm matches. Size values are once, few and many counts, or a class for expanded clones, and some rows have none.

d_gene,j_gene,v_gene,abundance,CDR3aa,CDR3nt
NA,TRBJ2-3,TRBV7-9,NA,CASSLAPAGTQYF,TGTGCCAGCAGCTTAGCGCCCGCAGGTACGCAGTATTTT
TRBD2,TRBJ2-1,TRBV15,many,CATTHTYSGSYNEQFF,TGTGCCACCACCCATACTTACAGCGGGAGCTACAATGAGCAGTTCTTC
TRBD1,TRBJ1-1,TRBV7-9,NA,CASMRTGVNTEAFF,TGTGCCAGCATGAGGACAGGGGTTAACACTGAAGCTTTCTTT
TRBD1,TRBJ2-7,TRBV7-7,NA,CASSPGQGVPYEQYF,TGTGCTAGCAGCCCGGGACAGGGGGTTCCCTACGAGCAGTACTTC
TRBD2,TRBJ2-3,TRBV4-3,few,CASSQGRTRGSTDTQYF,TGCGCCAGCAGCCAGGGGAGGACTAGAGGGAGCACAGATACGCAGTATTTT
TRBD1,TRBJ2-4,TRBV28,few,CASSKRDRGKNIQYF,TGTGCCAGCAGTAAACGGGACAGGGGCAAAAACATTCAGTACTTC
NA,TRBJ1-4,TRBV28,NA,CASSLRRTTNEKLFF,TGTGCCAGCAGTCTCCGACGGACAACTAATGAAAAACTGTTTTTT
NA,TRBJ2-1,TRBV6-1,many,CATGGLAPSSYNEQFF,TGTGCCACCGGCGGGCTAGCGCCAAGCTCCTACAATGAGCAGTTCTTC
NA,TRBJ2-1,TRBV14,NA,CASSQDFSRGAFF,TGTGCCAGCAGCCAAGATTTTTCGAGGGGCGCGTTCTTC
NA,TRBJ2-3,TRBV7-9,few,CASSFRGTTDTQYF,TGTGCCAGCAGCTTTCGGGGGACCACAGATACGCAGTATTTT
NA,TRBJ2-7,TRBV12-3/TRBV12-4,few,CASVLSFHEQYF,TGTGCCAGCGTACTGAGTTTCCACGAGCAGTACTTC
NA,TRBJ1-4,TRBV6-5,few,CASSYSKQPFEKLFF,TGTGCCAGCAGTTACTCGAAACAGCCATTTGAAAAACTGTTTTTT
TRBD2,TRBJ2-5,TRBV20-1,few,CSARKGEGQEIQYF,TGCAGTGCTAGAAAAGGGGAGGGGCAAGAGATCCAGTACTTC
TRBD1,TRBJ2-6,TRBV6-5,few,CASSYQTGVAGANVLTF,TGTGCCAGCAGTTACCAAACAGGGGTGGCTGGGGCCAACGTCCTGACTTTC
NA,TRBJ2-3,TRBV30,few,CAWRSSWGRGVPDTQYF,TGTGCCTGGAGGTCCAGTTGGGGCAGGGGTGTCCCAGATACGCAGTATTTT
NA,TRBJ2-7,TRBV9,few,CASSVGEGTYEQYF,TGTGCCAGCAGCGTAGGTGAGGGGACCTACGAGCAGTACTTC
NA,TRBJ1-1,TRBV7-9,few,CASSFWMNTEAFF,TGTGCCAGCAGCTTTTGGATGAACACTGAAGCTTTCTTT
NA,TRBJ1-2,TRBV28,few,CASSGEGGNYGYTF,TGTGCCAGCAGTGGCGAGGGAGGAAATTATGGCTACACCTTC
TRBD1,TRBJ1-5,TRBV5-1,many,CASSQSTGGNQPQHF,TGCGCCAGCAGCCAGTCGACAGGGGGCAATCAGCCCCAGCATTTT
NA,TRBJ2-1,TRBV4-3,NA,CASSQDRSPYNEQFF,TGCGCCAGCAGCCAAGACCGGAGCCCCTACAATGAGCAGTTCTTC
TRBD1,TRBJ1-2,TRBV7-9,once,CASSLLGQAGGYGYTF,TGTGCCAGCAGCTTACTTGGACAGGCCGGGGGCTATGGCTACACCTTC
NA,TRBJ2-3,TRBV11-3,few,CASSSRQVSSTDTQYF,TGTGCCAGCAGCTCCCGACAGGTTTCTAGCACAGATACGCAGTATTTT
TRBD2,TRBJ2-7,TRBV24-1,NA,CATPRIVAGGPGSYEQYF,TGTGCCACCCCAAGGATTGTAGCGGGAGGGCCTGGGTCCTACGAGCAGTACTTC
TRBD1,TRBJ2-7,TRBV5-1,few,CASSLTQDRTYEQYF,TGCGCCAGCAGCTTGACCCAGGACAGGACCTACGAGCAGTACTTC
NA,TRBJ2-7,TRBV2,NA,CASRTERGTSYEQYF,TGTGCCAGCAGAACCGAACGGGGTACCTCCTACGAGCAGTACTTC
NA,TRBJ2-5,TRBV12-3/TRBV12-4,NA,CASSLGISRGDQETQYF,TGTGCCAGCAGTTTAGGTATTTCGCGGGGTGACCAAGAGACCCAGTACTTC
TRBD2,TRBJ2-1,TRBV7-2,few,CASSLIRREWPLFF,TGTGCCAGCAGCTTAATAAGGCGGGAGTGGCCCCTCTTCTTC
TRBD1,TRBJ2-1,TRBV20-1,NA,CSARRRPRGSYYNEQFF,TGCAGTGCTAGACGTCGTCCCAGGGGGTCTTACTACAATGAGCAGTTCTTC
NA,TRBJ1-6,TRBV6-5,few,CASTYSSYNSPLHF,TGTGCCAGCACTTACAGCTCCTATAATTCACCCCTCCACTTT
NA,TRBJ1-5,TRBV12-3/TRBV12-4,many,CASSFQGGQPQHF,TGTGCCAGCAGTTTTCAGGGAGGTCAGCCCCAGCATTTT
TRBD2,TRBJ2-7,TRBV5-1,few,CASSLVSGSTYEQYF,TGCGCCAGCAGCTTAGTTAGCGGGAGCACCTACGAGCAGTACTTC
NA,TRBJ1-6,TRBV2,few,CASSEEQGIDSPLHF,TGTGCCAGCAGTGAAGAACAGGGAATTGATTCACCCCTCCACTTT
TRBD1,TRBJ1-1,TRBV7-3,NA,CASRGTGTNTEAFF,TGTGCCAGCAGGGGGACAGGGACGAACACTGAAGCTTTCTTT
NA,TRBJ2-3,TRBV28,NA,CASRPRGPGDTQYF,TGTGCCAGCAGACCGAGGGGACCCGGGGATACGCAGTATTTT
NA,TRBJ1-1,TRBV11-2,NA,CASTPRGLTEAFF,TGTGCCAGCACGCCGCGGGGGCTGACTGAAGCTTTCTTT